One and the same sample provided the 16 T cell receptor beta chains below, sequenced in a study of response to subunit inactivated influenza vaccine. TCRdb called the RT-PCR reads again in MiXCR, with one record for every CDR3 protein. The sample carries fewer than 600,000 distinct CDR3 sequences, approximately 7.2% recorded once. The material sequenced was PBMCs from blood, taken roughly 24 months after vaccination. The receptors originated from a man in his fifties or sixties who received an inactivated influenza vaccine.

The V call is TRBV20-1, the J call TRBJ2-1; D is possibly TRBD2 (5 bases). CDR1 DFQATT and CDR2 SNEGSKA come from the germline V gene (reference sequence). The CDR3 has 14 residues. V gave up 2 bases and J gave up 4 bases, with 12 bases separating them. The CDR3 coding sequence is TGCAGTGCTAGATCGGGAACCCAGTACAATGAGCAGTTCTTC. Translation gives CSARSGTQYNEQFF.

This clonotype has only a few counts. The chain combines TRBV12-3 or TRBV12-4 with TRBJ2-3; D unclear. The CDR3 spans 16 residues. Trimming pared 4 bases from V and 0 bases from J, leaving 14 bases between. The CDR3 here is CASSSMRRPSTDTQYF. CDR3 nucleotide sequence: TGTGCCAGCAGTTCAATGCGGCGACCTAGCACAGATACGCAGTATTTT.

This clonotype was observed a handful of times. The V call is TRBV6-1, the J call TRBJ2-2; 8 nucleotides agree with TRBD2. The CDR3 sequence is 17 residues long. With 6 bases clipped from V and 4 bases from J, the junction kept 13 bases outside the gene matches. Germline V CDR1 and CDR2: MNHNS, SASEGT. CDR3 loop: CASSRTGGGRITGELFF. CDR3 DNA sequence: TGTGCCAGCAGCCGGACCGGCGGGGGGCGGATCACCGGGGAGCTGTTTTTT.

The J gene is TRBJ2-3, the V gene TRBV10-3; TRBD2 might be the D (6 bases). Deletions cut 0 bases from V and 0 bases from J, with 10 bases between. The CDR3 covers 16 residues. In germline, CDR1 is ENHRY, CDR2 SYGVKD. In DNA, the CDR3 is TGTGCCATCAGTGAGTCTACTAGCAAAAGCACAGATACGCAGTATTTT. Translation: CAISESTSKSTDTQYF.

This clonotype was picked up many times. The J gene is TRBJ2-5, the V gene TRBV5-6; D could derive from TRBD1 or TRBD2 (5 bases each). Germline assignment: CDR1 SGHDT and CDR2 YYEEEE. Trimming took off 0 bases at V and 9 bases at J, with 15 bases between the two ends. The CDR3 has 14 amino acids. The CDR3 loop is CASSLGGPEGSQYF. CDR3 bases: TGTGCCAGCAGCTTGGGGGGTCCAGAGGGGTCCCAGTACTTC.

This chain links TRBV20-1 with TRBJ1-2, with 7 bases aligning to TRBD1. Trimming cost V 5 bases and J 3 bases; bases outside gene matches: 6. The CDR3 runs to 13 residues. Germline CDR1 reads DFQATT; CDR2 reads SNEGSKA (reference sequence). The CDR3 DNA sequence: TGCAGTGCTTCTTCCCAGGGGGACTATGGCTACACCTTC. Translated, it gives CSASSQGDYGYTF.

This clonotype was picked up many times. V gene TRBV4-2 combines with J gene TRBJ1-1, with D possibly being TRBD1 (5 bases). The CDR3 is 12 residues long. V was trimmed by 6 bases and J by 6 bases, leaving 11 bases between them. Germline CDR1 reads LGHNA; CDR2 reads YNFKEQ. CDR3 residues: CASSQMGAEAFF. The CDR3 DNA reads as TGTGCCAGCAGTCAGATGGGGGCTGAAGCTTTCTTT.

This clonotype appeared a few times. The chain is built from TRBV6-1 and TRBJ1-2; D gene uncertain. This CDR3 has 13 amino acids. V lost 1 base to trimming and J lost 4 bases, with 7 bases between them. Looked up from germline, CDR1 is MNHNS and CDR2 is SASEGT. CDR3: CASSEEQLYGYTF. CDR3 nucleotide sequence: TGTGCCAGCAGTGAAGAACAGCTCTATGGCTACACCTTC.

CDR3 residues: CSPGLAGGETQYF. CDR3 sequence (DNA): TGCAGTCCGGGACTAGCGGGAGGAGAGACCCAGTACTTC. This rearrangement joins TRBV20-1 to TRBJ2-5, with 15 bases identical to TRBD2. J gave up 4 bases and V 8 bases, and 2 bases lay outside the gene matches. Per germline, CDR1 DFQATT and CDR2 SNEGSKA (reference sequence). This CDR3 is 13 amino acids long.

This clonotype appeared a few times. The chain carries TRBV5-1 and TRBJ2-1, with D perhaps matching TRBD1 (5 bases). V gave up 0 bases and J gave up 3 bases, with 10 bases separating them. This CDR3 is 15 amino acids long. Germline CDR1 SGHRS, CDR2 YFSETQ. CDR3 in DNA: TGCGCCAGCAGCTTGGCCCCGACAGTCTACAATGAGCAGTTCTTC. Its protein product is CASSLAPTVYNEQFF.

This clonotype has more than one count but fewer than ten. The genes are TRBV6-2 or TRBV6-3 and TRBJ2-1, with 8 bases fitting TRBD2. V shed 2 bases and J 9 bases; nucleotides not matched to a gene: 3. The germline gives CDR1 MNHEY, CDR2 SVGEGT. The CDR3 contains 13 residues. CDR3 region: CASSYTTSGEQFF. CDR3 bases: TGTGCCAGCAGTTACACAACTAGCGGTGAGCAGTTCTTC.

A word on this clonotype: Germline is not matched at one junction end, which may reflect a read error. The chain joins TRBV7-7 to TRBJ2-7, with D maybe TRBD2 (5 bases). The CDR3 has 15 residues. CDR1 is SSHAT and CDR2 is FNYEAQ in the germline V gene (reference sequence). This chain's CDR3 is CASSLDGVGSYEQYF. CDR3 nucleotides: TGTGCTAGCAGCTTAGACGGGGTGGGCAGCTACGAGCAGTACTTC.

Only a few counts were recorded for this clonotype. CDR3 bases: TGTGCCAGCAGCTCTAAGACGGAGACCTACGAGCAGTACTTC. It encodes CASSSKTETYEQYF. J is TRBJ2-7 and V is TRBV7-2; unclear D gene. Per the germline V gene, CDR1 is SGHTA and CDR2 is FQGNSA. The CDR3 runs 14 residues. Trimming removed 4 bases at V and 2 bases at J, with 12 bases between.

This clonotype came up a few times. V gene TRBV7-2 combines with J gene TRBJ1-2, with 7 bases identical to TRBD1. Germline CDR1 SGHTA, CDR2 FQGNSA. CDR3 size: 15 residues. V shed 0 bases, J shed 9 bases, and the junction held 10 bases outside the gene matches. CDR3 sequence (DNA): TGTGCCAGCAGCTTAGCGACAGGGTCTATGGATCGCTACACCTTC. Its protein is CASSLATGSMDRYTF.

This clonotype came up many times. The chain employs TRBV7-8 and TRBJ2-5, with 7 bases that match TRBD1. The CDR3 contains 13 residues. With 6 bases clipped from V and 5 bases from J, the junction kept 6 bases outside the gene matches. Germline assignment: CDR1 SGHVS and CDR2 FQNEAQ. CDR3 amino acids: CASRQTGPETQYF. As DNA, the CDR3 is TGTGCCAGCAGACAGACAGGGCCGGAGACCCAGTACTTC.

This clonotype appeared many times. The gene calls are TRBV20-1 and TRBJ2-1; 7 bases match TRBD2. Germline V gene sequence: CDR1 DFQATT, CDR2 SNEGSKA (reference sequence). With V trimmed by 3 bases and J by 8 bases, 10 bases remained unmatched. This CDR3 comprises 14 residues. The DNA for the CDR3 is TGCAGTGCTAGGGCTCGCGGGAGTAAATATGAGCAGTTCTTC. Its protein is CSARARGSKYEQFF.